This paragraph covers one TCR beta chain sequence. Its antigen remains unidentified. Nothing much larger sits one base from this clone, and base qualities are not available. CD8 naive samples were obtained by positive selection for CCR7 among CD45RO-negative cells, yielding a CD45RA+CCR7+ population from which TemRA cells were excluded. The donors were healthy, HIV-negative adults with no recently reported acute infections or vaccinations. Every donor was a Caucasian adult living in Nashville, Tennessee, USA. Blood was collected by leukapheresis, and PBMCs were isolated by Ficoll-Histopaque density gradient centrifugation and then cryopreserved in liquid nitrogen vapor phase. Analytical flow cytometry was used to check the purity and quantity of each magnetically sorted T cell population. Genomic DNA was isolated from each sorted fraction and quantified by UV absorbance on a Nanodrop 2000c. The sample is drawn from a study of shared clonotypes between healthy human individuals (dated by TCRdb to 2020 to 2022). For the wider study: A few men and a couple of women, aged 18 to 49 years, made up the cohort. For each donor, CD4 naive and CD4 memory were each run on three plates, CD8 naive on two plates, and CD8 memory on one plate. To estimate repertoire size and how much clonotype sharing occurs between individuals, the study deeply sequenced the blood TCR repertoires of five or six healthy adults. Libraries were prepared and TCR repertoires were sequenced by different laboratories using diverse techniques, in order to increase sequencing depth and limit assay-specific biases. Between about 0.8 and 9 billion PBMCs per donor were obtained by leukapheresis. Results the study describes overall, beyond this receptor: Based on pairwise subsampling, the degree of clonotype sharing among donors was expected to be affected by sequencing depth. Estimated clonotype richness was generally larger for naive than for memory subsets. Sharing across a few donors was observed for approximately 4.6% of naive CD4, about 3.2% of naive CD8, around 2.5% of memory CD4, and around 0.42% of memory CD8 clonotypes. Even with the large sequencing depth, rarefaction of the sorted-subset datasets indicated that sequencing was incomplete. Sampling was limited to blood, and TCR repertoires in tissue likely differ from TCR repertoires in blood. Compared with non-shared clonotypes, clonotypes shared by all four sorted-subset donors had higher generation probabilities. The genetic and exposure-history diversity represented was limited by the small number of donors.

The germline V gene gives CDR1 as WSHSY and CDR2 as SAAADI. V is reduced by 3 bases and J by 5 bases, leaving a spacing of 13 bases between them. The CDR3 goes from the cysteine to the phenylalanine over 14 residues. The CDR3 DNA has 42 bases and is translated from base 1. Using the deep immunoSEQ assay, multiplex PCR amplified TCR CDR3 regions from genomic DNA. For each cell subset, the extracted genomic DNA was distributed evenly across all wells of several immunoSEQ 96-well plates, and each plate served as one replicate. For sorted subsets, around 200 ng genomic DNA, equal to tens of thousands of T cell genomes, was loaded into each replicate PCR. Purified libraries were measured with a Qubit 3.0 fluorometer, size-checked on a Bioanalyzer 2100, and measured again with the KAPA Library Quantification kit. Each immunoSEQ 96-well plate was sequenced on its own single-read 150-cycle Illumina NextSeq 550 flow cell. In the paper's pipeline: Because the immunoSEQ output held only junctional sequences and lacked quality scores, the filtering could not match the filtering applied to full-length reads. Sequences were annotated with PyIR, a Python wrapper for IgBLAST v1.9, and V/J genes and CDR3 were assigned using IMGT germline references. Reads were removed for weak V/J assignments (E-value above 1e-6), missing CDR3, stop codons, out-of-frame junctions, or ambiguous translated residues. V3J clonotypes were defined as sequences sharing an identical inferred V gene, J gene, and CDR3 amino acid sequence. Percentage overlap between repertoires was computed as shared unique clonotypes divided by the size of the smaller repertoire. Richness of each repertoire was evaluated using RTK rarefaction, the Chao1 estimator, and Recon v2.1 estimates of unobserved clonotypes. Generation probabilities for all TCRbeta clonotypes obtained by the gDNA method from several donors were computed using OLGA. TCRdb's version of the immuneACCESS table is confined to in-frame rearrangements and falls short of the full clone set. An unresolved V gene accounts for under half of the shortfall where checked; the remainder is of unknown origin. The DNA gave D and trimming, while V, J and clone size come from that table. Present in this sample are 1.5 million to 2.5 million clones, about 95% of which were seen just once. The ten most abundant clones make up less than 1.5% of the sample.

The clonotype comes from a man aged 18-30 years in good health. The rearranged segments are TRBV10-2 and TRBJ1-1; the D gene remains uncertain. Material for sequencing was naive CD8+ T cells sorted from blood. In light of the paper, this sample's cell subset or site label describes: CD45RA+CCR7+. The CDR3 region reads CASSDVWGSTEAFF. DNA sequence: TGCGCCAGCAGTGACGTCTGGGGTTCGACTGAAGCTTTCTTT.